This T cell receptor beta chain stems from a study of blood T cell repertoires in COVID-19. This clone occurred a few times. Sequencing used immunoSEQ multiplex PCR; TCRdb keeps in-frame clones, though not all of them. The sample lists under 200,000 clones, roughly 78% occurring once. The CDR3 extends over 12 amino acids. V dropped 4 bases and J dropped 11 bases, with 14 bases sitting between them. The chain has TRBV12-3 or TRBV12-4 and TRBJ1-1; tentative D call: TRBD1 (5 bases). The sequenced sample was PBMCs or T cells enriched from blood (not recorded which). This clonotype originated in a woman aged 70 to 79 in a cohort exposed to, infected with or recovered from COVID-19 (not recorded which). CDR3 DNA sequence: TGTGCCAGCAGTTCTGGGGCGGGGGTCGCTTTCTTT. Its translation is CASSSGAGVAFF.